These 15 T cell receptor beta chains were sequenced from one sample in a study of PD-1 blockade in classical Hodgkin lymphoma. Only in-frame clones appear in the TCRdb table, and some are missing; sequencing was by immunoSEQ multiplex PCR. The data contain around 19,000 clones, 86% of them singletons. Every patient experienced relapse after autologous stem cell transplantation, and brentuximab vedotin exposure varied. Sample: peripheral blood mononuclear cells (PBMCs), taken before the second cycle of nivolumab. These receptors came from a human donor with classical Hodgkin lymphoma.

The genes are TRBV7-9 and TRBJ1-1; TRBD1 is a possible D gene (6 bases). The CDR3 length is 13 residues. Trimming shortened V by 5 bases and J by 6 bases, and 13 bases separated the two germline ends. Germline V CDR1 and CDR2: SEHNR, FQNEAQ (reference sequence). CDR3 amino acids: CASSADSAAEAFF. The CDR3 DNA is TGTGCCAGCAGCGCGGACAGCGCTGCTGAAGCTTTCTTT.

The chain carries TRBV9 and TRBJ2-5, with 7 bases lining up with TRBD2. CDR1 is SGDLS, CDR2 YYNGEE, per germline. This CDR3 has 15 amino acids. V lost 0 bases and J lost 3; bases outside the gene matches: 5. CDR3 nucleotide sequence: TGTGCCAGCAGCGTAGGGCCTAGCGGAGAAGAGACCCAGTACTTC. Its protein product is CASSVGPSGEETQYF.

This clone has only one observation. This chain uses TRBV19 with TRBJ2-3; a possible D gene is TRBD1 (5 bases). Germline CDR1 reads LNHDA; CDR2 reads SQIVND (reference sequence). The CDR3 spans 14 residues. The V end lost 6 bases, the J end lost 0 bases, and 10 bases lay between the germline ends. CDR3 in amino acids: CASRLTGSTDTQYF. The CDR3 bases are TGTGCCAGTAGGCTCACAGGTAGCACAGATACGCAGTATTTT.

The chain is built from TRBV5-1 and TRBJ2-7; D tentatively fits TRBD1 or TRBD2 (6 bases each). Germline CDR1 is SGHRS and CDR2 is YFSETQ. Trimming removed 0 bases from V and 2 bases from J, with 18 bases in between. This CDR3 is built from 17 residues. The CDR3 reads CASSLGSGALFAYEQYF. For the CDR3, the DNA is TGCGCCAGCAGCTTGGGGTCGGGGGCCCTCTTCGCCTACGAGCAGTACTTC. Looking up the rest from reference TRBV5-1 and TRBJ2-7 gives the full variable domain: KAGVTQTPRYLIKTRGQQVTLSCSPISGHRSVSWYQQTPGQGLQFLFEYFSETQRNKGNFPGRFSGRQFSNSRSEMNVSTLELGDSALYLCASSLGSGALFAYEQYFGPGTRLTVT.

The V call is TRBV6-5, the J call TRBJ2-2; no firm D call. Trimming shortened V by 6 bases and J by 1 base, and 3 bases separated the two germline ends. CDR1 is MNHEY and CDR2 is SVGAGI in the germline V gene. CDR3 length: 12 amino acids. Here the CDR3 reads CASRENTGELFF. As DNA, the CDR3 is TGTGCCAGCAGAGAGAACACCGGGGAGCTGTTTTTT.

This chain connects TRBV10-3 to TRBJ1-2; no reliable D call. The germline V and J ends were trimmed by 3 bases and 6 bases, with 17 bases remaining between them. Germline assignment: CDR1 ENHRY and CDR2 SYGVKD. This CDR3 is built from 15 residues. CDR3 loop: CAISDLARAANGYTF. The CDR3, as DNA: TGTGCCATCAGTGATCTAGCTAGGGCTGCGAATGGCTACACCTTC.

This chain joins TRBV5-1 and TRBJ2-1, with 7 bases that match TRBD1. With V trimmed by 8 bases and J by 8 bases, 10 bases remained unmatched. There are 13 residues in the CDR3. CDR1 SGHRS and CDR2 YFSETQ come from the germline V gene. This CDR3 is CASGQAAGYEQFF. Here the CDR3 DNA reads TGCGCCAGTGGACAGGCTGCAGGGTATGAGCAGTTCTTC.

V gene TRBV9 combines with J gene TRBJ2-1; 7 bases line up with TRBD1. V was pared by 3 bases and J by 9 bases, with 6 bases of the junction left unmatched. CDR3 length equals 13 residues. Germline V lookup: CDR1 SGDLS, CDR2 YYNGEE. CDR3 sequence reads: CASSDRGFGEQFF. The CDR3 nucleotides read TGTGCCAGCAGCGACAGGGGTTTCGGTGAGCAGTTCTTC.

The table lists this clone with a few counts. The CDR3 is CASSRQGGGYNQPQHF. The CDR3 region has the DNA TGTGCCAGTAGCCGTCAGGGGGGCGGCTACAATCAGCCCCAGCATTTT. The genes are TRBV19 and TRBJ1-5, with 7 bases aligning to TRBD1. The CDR3 loop spans 16 amino acids. The trim removed 6 bases at V and 3 bases at J, leaving 11 bases unmatched. The V gene's germline CDR1 is LNHDA and CDR2 SQIVND (reference sequence).

The chain employs TRBV29-1 and TRBJ1-2, with D perhaps TRBD1 (6 bases). V lost 7 bases and J lost 4, with 10 bases in between. CDR3 length: 11 amino acids. Germline V lookup: CDR1 SQVTM, CDR2 ANQGSEA. This chain's CDR3 is CSAGQLYGYTF. The CDR3 nucleotides read TGCAGCGCAGGACAGCTCTATGGCTACACCTTC.

This chain joins TRBV5-1 and TRBJ2-5, with D possibly TRBD2 on 7 matching bases. Germline lookup yields CDR1 SGHRS and CDR2 YFSETQ. This CDR3 has 16 amino acids. V was shortened by 2 bases and J by 5 bases, with 19 bases between the two germline ends. The CDR3 nucleotides are TGCGCCAGCAGCTTTCGGGGGGCGGCGACATGGGAGACCCAGTACTTC. It encodes CASSFRGAATWETQYF. The full variable domain, completed using reference TRBV5-1 and TRBJ2-5, is KAGVTQTPRYLIKTRGQQVTLSCSPISGHRSVSWYQQTPGQGLQFLFEYFSETQRNKGNFPGRFSGRQFSNSRSEMNVSTLELGDSALYLCASSFRGAATWETQYFGPGTRLLVL.

On this clone itself: A read error may account for a junction end that differs from germline. The chain recombines TRBV7-7 with TRBJ2-2; 8 bases fit TRBD1. Germline V lookup: CDR1 SSHAT, CDR2 FNYEAQ (reference sequence). The CDR3 is 16 residues long. The CDR3 nucleotides read TGTGCTAGCAGCTACCCTGGACAGGGCGCCACCGGGGAGCTGTTTTTT. This codes for CASSYPGQGATGELFF.

The chain recombines TRBV5-1 with TRBJ2-5; 12 positions agree with TRBD2. This CDR3 is built from 15 residues. Germline V gene lookup returns CDR1 SGHRS and CDR2 YFSETQ. V trimming: 4 bases; J trimming: 5 bases; junction bases outside the gene matches: 6. The CDR3 DNA follows: TGCGCCAGCAGCCCCACCGGGACTAGCGGGGAGACCCAGTACTTC. This gives the protein CASSPTGTSGETQYF. Full variable domain (missing parts from reference TRBV5-1 and TRBJ2-5): KAGVTQTPRYLIKTRGQQVTLSCSPISGHRSVSWYQQTPGQGLQFLFEYFSETQRNKGNFPGRFSGRQFSNSRSEMNVSTLELGDSALYLCASSPTGTSGETQYFGPGTRLLVL.

This clone is a singleton in its sample. The chain is built from TRBV18 and TRBJ1-2, with D unclear. The CDR3 contains 12 residues. Germline CDR1 is KGHSH and CDR2 is LQKENI. Trimming took 2 bases from V and 6 from J, leaving 7 bases between them. The DNA of the CDR3 is TGTGCCAGCTCACCAAGTACAAATGGCTACACCTTC. It encodes CASSPSTNGYTF.

The chain has TRBV7-9 and TRBJ1-2; D uncertain. The V and J ends lost 5 bases and 4 bases respectively, with 8 bases between them. Germline V CDR1 and CDR2: SEHNR, FQNEAQ (reference sequence). The CDR3 contains 12 residues. The CDR3 nucleotides read TGTGCCAGCAGCGAGATCGGCTATGGCTACACCTTC. It specifies CASSEIGYGYTF.